Below are 23 T cell receptor beta chains sequenced from a single sample in a study of T-cell reconstitution after alpha-beta-depleted transplantation in children. Library preparation (for TCRbeta) was performed with unique molecular identifiers. TCRdb re-called the PCR reads with MiXCR, one entry per CDR3 protein. The sample shows roughly 490,000 distinct CDR3 sequences, roughly 10% of them seen only once. The sample in question was PBMCs, mostly from graft donor cells, obtained 180 days after TCRalphabeta/CD19-depleted stem cell transplant. All receptors derive from a female patient younger than 10 who had a stem cell transplant for aplastic anemia, so the T cells may come from the graft donor.

V gene TRBV27 combines with J gene TRBJ2-7, with 11 bases fitting TRBD2. Per the germline V gene, CDR1 is MNHEY and CDR2 is SMNVEV (reference sequence). The CDR3 is 16 amino acids. The junction had 6 bases not matched to a gene; V was cut back by 5 bases and J by 0 bases. The CDR3 sequence: CASSEFGTSGSYEQYF. The CDR3 coding sequence is TGTGCCAGCAGTGAATTCGGGACTAGCGGCTCCTACGAGCAGTACTTC.

This clonotype has at least ten counts. The V call is TRBV27, the J call TRBJ2-1; TRBD2 might be the D (6 bases). The CDR3 loop spans 12 amino acids. From germline, CDR1 is MNHEY and CDR2 SMNVEV (reference sequence). Trimming shortened V by 6 bases and J by 7 bases, and 10 bases separated the two germline ends. In DNA, the CDR3 is TGTGCCAGCAGACTAGCCTGGAATGAGCAGTTCTTC. Residues: CASRLAWNEQFF.

J is TRBJ2-3 and V is TRBV7-8; TRBD2 matches at 8 bases. The germline CDR1 and CDR2 sequences are SGHVS and FQNEAQ. Germline trimming cut 3 bases from V and 6 bases from J; bases unmatched to any gene: 11. The CDR3 covers 16 residues. CDR3 sequence (DNA): TGTGCCAGCAGCTTTTATGAAGCGGGAGTTGTCGATACGCAGTATTTT. Translating gives CASSFYEAGVVDTQYF.

About this clonotype: Possible read error: a much larger clone is one base away. This chain uses TRBV29-1 with TRBJ2-7, with TRBD1 identical over 7 bases. The CDR3 extends over 14 amino acids. CDR1 is SQVTM, CDR2 ANQGSEA, per germline. For the CDR3, the DNA is TGCAGCGTTTTAAAGCGAGTACAGGGGAGCGAGCAGTGCGTC. It codes for CSVLKRVQGSEQCV.

This clonotype was counted many times. The CDR3 DNA is TGCGCCAGCAGCCCCTGGACTAGCGGGAGCTCCTACAATGAGCAGTTCTTC. It translates to CASSPWTSGSSYNEQFF. The chain couples TRBV5-1 to TRBJ2-1; 13 bases match TRBD2. V shed 4 bases and J 0 bases; nucleotides not matched to a gene: 4. The CDR3 totals 17 residues. CDR1 SGHRS and CDR2 YFSETQ come from the germline V gene.

This clonotype was observed a few times. CDR3 protein: CASKPLAGGGNEQFF. DNA for the CDR3: TGCGCCAGCAAGCCCCTAGCGGGAGGAGGCAATGAGCAGTTCTTC. The rearrangement uses TRBV4-3 and TRBJ2-1; TRBD2 agrees at 11 bases. Germline CDR1 is LGHNA and CDR2 is YSLEER. Unmatched junction bases numbered 8, after V lost 7 bases and J lost 6 bases. CDR3 size: 15 residues.

The chain employs TRBV25-1 and TRBJ2-2; D call uncertain. This CDR3 is 11 amino acids long. Germline V gene data show CDR1 as MGHDK and CDR2 as SYGVNS. The ends were cut back, 2 bases at V and 11 bases at J, with 6 bases in the middle. This CDR3 reads CASSEGPELFF. CDR3 DNA sequence: TGTGCCAGCAGTGAAGGGCCTGAGCTGTTTTTT.

This clonotype showed up just once. This chain uses TRBV6-5 with TRBJ2-5; D unclear. The CDR3 runs to 14 residues. The V gene lost 2 bases and the J gene lost 2 bases, with 9 bases spanning the gap. Germline V gene data show CDR1 as MNHEY and CDR2 as SVGAGI. CDR3 DNA sequence: TGTGCCAGCAGTTACCGCCAGGATCAAGAGACCCAGTACTTC. Translated: CASSYRQDQETQYF.

In its sample, this clonotype was seen once. This chain links TRBV7-9 with TRBJ2-6, with D possibly TRBD2 on 5 matching bases. Germline V gene sequence: CDR1 SEHNR, CDR2 FQNEAQ (reference sequence). The CDR3 contains 17 residues. V lost 5 bases and J 0 bases, leaving 14 bases between the germline ends. The CDR3 DNA reads TGTGCCAGCAGCCCTGGGCCGGGAAGCTCTGGGGCCAACGTCCTGACTTTC. Translating gives CASSPGPGSSGANVLTF.

This clonotype was observed many times. The J gene is TRBJ1-1, the V gene TRBV29-1, with a tentative D call TRBD1 (5 bases). Germline V gene data show CDR1 as SQVTM and CDR2 as ANQGSEA. There are 12 residues in the CDR3. The germline V and J ends were trimmed by 5 bases and 3 bases, with 10 bases remaining between them. The CDR3 region has the DNA TGCAGCGTTCTGCAGGGTTACACTGAAGCTTTCTTT. Encoded protein: CSVLQGYTEAFF.

The CDR3 bases are TGCAGCGCTGGAGGGGTAGGCTATGGCTACACCTTC. Amino acids: CSAGGVGYGYTF. The chain links TRBV29-1 to TRBJ1-2, with D tentatively TRBD1 (5 bases). This CDR3 spans 12 amino acids. Per germline, CDR1 SQVTM and CDR2 ANQGSEA. The V and J ends lost 7 bases and 4 bases respectively, with 13 bases between them.

In this sample, this clonotype turned up many times. The chain recombines TRBV29-1 with TRBJ2-4; D not resolved. In germline, CDR1 is SQVTM, CDR2 ANQGSEA. This CDR3 has 15 residues. V lost 7 bases, J lost 1 base, and 17 bases lay in between. This CDR3 reads CSGFIRLGAKNIQYF. The CDR3 nucleotides read TGCAGCGGATTCATCCGCCTAGGGGCCAAAAACATTCAGTACTTC.

This clonotype was counted between two and nine times. The chain is built from TRBV2 and TRBJ2-7, with D possibly called TRBD1 or TRBD2 (5 bases each). This CDR3 is 13 amino acids long. Trimming took off 8 bases at V and 2 bases at J, with 13 bases between the two ends. Germline values: CDR1 SNHLY, CDR2 FYNNEI. CDR3 residues: CASGLGPAYEQYF. CDR3 nucleotide sequence: TGTGCCAGCGGATTGGGACCGGCCTACGAGCAGTACTTC.

V is TRBV20-1 and J is TRBJ2-7; 9 nucleotides match TRBD1. The germline CDR1 and CDR2 sequences are DFQATT and SNEGSKA (reference sequence). The length of the CDR3 is 14 residues. J gave up 0 bases and V 3 bases, and 3 bases lay outside the gene matches. In DNA form, the CDR3 reads TGCAGTGCTAGGGGACAGGGAAGCTCCTACGAGCAGTACTTC. Translating it yields CSARGQGSSYEQYF.

The genes are TRBV9 and TRBJ2-5; either TRBD1 or TRBD2 may fit D (5 bases each). This CDR3 is 13 amino acids long. With 0 bases removed from V and 5 bases from J, the gap between germline ends came to 8 bases. Germline V CDR1 and CDR2: SGDLS, YYNGEE. The CDR3 DNA reads as TGTGCCAGCAGCGTAGTCTGGGGGGAGACCCAGTACTTC. Residues: CASSVVWGETQYF.

This clonotype was observed a few times. V usage is TRBV28 and J usage is TRBJ1-2; a possible D gene is TRBD1 (6 bases). The V end lost 6 bases, the J end lost 4 bases, and 21 bases lay between the germline ends. The CDR3 covers 16 residues. Germline V gives CDR1 MDHEN, CDR2 SYDVKM. CDR3 sequence (DNA): TGTGCCAGCAGGTCCCCCGGGGCCGGACAGCTCTATGGCTACACCTTC. Its protein product is CASRSPGAGQLYGYTF.

The chain is built from TRBV10-3 and TRBJ1-3, with D unresolved. The CDR3 has 14 residues. Germline values: CDR1 ENHRY, CDR2 SYGVKD. V was shortened by 5 bases and J by 0 bases, with 8 bases between the two germline ends. The CDR3 sequence is CAISIQHSGNTIYF. The CDR3 DNA is TGTGCCATCAGTATACAGCACTCTGGAAACACCATATATTTT.

This clonotype was detected a few times. The chain employs TRBV4-1 and TRBJ2-4; a possible D gene is TRBD1 (5 bases). The CDR3 consists of 19 residues. With 0 bases removed from V and 0 bases from J, the gap between germline ends came to 18 bases. The germline gives CDR1 MGHRA, CDR2 YSYEKL. CDR3 residues: CASSQDPRLDILAKNIQYF. The DNA for the CDR3 is TGCGCCAGCAGCCAAGACCCTCGGTTGGACATTTTAGCCAAAAACATTCAGTACTTC.

This clonotype was seen repeatedly, ten times or more. This chain joins TRBV11-2 and TRBJ1-1; unclear D gene. The V and J ends lost 6 bases and 1 base respectively, with 9 bases between them. Germline V gene sequence: CDR1 SGHAT, CDR2 FQNNGV. The CDR3 is made up of 13 amino acids. DNA of the CDR3: TGTGCCAGCAGTTTGATGGAGAACACTGAAGCTTTCTTT. It is translated as CASSLMENTEAFF.

This clonotype has just a few counts. A read error is likely, as this CDR3 ends without the conserved phenylalanine or tryptophan. The DNA is omitted, as the CDR3 cannot be located on it reliably, and the CDR3 follows TCRdb's listing. The V gene is TRBV7-6, the J gene TRBJ1-6; the DNA was not used to check the table's D call, TRBD1. The CDR3 spans 12 residues, counting both ends. The germline CDR1 and CDR2 sequences are SGHVS and FNYEAQ. The CDR3 protein is CASSLGPDRAGS.

J is TRBJ2-1 and V is TRBV5-1, with D possibly being TRBD1 (6 bases). The CDR3 extends over 15 amino acids. Germline V CDR1 and CDR2: SGHRS, YFSETQ. V shed 0 bases and J shed 2 bases, with 9 bases lying between them. The DNA of the CDR3 is TGCGCCAGCAGCTTGGAACAGGGCGCCTACAATGAGCAGTTCTTC. This translates into CASSLEQGAYNEQFF.

Many counts were recorded for this clonotype. The CDR3 loop reads CNIVSHTDTQYF. The CDR3 DNA sequence: TGCAACATTGTAAGCCACACAGATACGCAGTATTTT. The V and J genes are TRBV29-1 and TRBJ2-3; D not certain. This CDR3 is built from 12 residues. Germline CDR1 SQVTM, CDR2 ANQGSEA.

V usage is TRBV28 and J usage is TRBJ2-7; tentatively, D is TRBD1 or TRBD2 (5 bases each). Germline V CDR1 and CDR2: MDHEN, SYDVKM. The CDR3 sequence is 16 residues long. Trimming cost V 3 bases and J 4 bases, with 19 bases left between them. CDR3 coding DNA: TGTGCCAGCAGTTTGAGTAGGGTGGGACCCCAGTACGAGCAGTACTTC. Its translation is CASSLSRVGPQYEQYF.